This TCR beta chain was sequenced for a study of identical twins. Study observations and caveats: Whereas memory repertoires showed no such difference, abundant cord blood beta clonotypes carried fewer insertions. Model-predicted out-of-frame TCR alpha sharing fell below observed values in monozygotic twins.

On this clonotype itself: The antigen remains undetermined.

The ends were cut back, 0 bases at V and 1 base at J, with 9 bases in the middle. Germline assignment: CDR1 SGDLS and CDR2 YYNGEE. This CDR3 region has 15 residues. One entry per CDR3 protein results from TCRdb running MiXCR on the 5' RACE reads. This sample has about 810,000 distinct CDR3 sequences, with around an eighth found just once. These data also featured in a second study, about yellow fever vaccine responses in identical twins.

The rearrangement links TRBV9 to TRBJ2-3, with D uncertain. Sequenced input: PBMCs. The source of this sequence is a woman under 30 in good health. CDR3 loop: CASSVDARGTDTQYF. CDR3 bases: TGTGCCAGCAGCGTAGATGCTCGGGGCACAGATACGCAGTATTTT.